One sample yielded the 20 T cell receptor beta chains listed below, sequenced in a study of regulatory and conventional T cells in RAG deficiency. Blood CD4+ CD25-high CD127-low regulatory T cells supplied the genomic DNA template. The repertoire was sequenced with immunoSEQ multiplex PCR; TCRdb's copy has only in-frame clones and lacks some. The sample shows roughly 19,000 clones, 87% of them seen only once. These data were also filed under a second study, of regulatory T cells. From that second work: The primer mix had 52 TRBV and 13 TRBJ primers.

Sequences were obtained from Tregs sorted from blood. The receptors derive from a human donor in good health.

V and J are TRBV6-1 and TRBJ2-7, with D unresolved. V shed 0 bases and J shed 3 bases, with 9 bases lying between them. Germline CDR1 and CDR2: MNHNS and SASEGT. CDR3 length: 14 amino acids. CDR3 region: CASSEAVKVYEQYF. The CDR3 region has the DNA TGTGCCAGCAGTGAAGCTGTCAAAGTCTACGAGCAGTACTTC.

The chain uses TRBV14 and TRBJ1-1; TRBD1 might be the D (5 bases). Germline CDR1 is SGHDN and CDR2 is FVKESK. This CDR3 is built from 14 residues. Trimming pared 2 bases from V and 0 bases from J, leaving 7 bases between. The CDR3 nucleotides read TGTGCCAGCAGCCAATTGGGGGTGAACACTGAAGCTTTCTTT. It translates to CASSQLGVNTEAFF.

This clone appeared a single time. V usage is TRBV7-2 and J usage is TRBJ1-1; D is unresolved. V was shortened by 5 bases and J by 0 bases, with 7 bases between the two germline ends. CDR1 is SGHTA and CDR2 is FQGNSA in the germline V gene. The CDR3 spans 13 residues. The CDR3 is CASSVQLNTEAFF. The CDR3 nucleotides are TGTGCCAGCAGCGTACAGCTGAACACTGAAGCTTTCTTT.

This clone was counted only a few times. The CDR3 nucleotides read TGTGCCAGCAGTGACGGACCTATGAACACTGAAGCTTTCTTT. Translation: CASSDGPMNTEAFF. The rearrangement joins TRBV6-4 to TRBJ1-1; no clear D. Germline CDR1 is MRHNA and CDR2 is SNTAGT. With 2 bases removed from V and 0 bases from J, the gap between germline ends came to 7 bases. The CDR3 extends over 14 amino acids.

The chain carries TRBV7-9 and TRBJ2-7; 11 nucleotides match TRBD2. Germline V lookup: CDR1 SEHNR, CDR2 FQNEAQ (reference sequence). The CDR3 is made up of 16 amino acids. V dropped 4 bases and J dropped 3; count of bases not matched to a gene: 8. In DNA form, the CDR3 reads TGTGCCAGCAGCTCGGCTCTAGCGGGAGGACTCTACGAGCAGTACTTC. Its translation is CASSSALAGGLYEQYF.

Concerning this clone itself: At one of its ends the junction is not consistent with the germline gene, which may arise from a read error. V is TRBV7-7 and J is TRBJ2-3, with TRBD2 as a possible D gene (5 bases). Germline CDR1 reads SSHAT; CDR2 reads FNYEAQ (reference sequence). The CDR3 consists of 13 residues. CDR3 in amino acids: CASSLAPGNTQYF. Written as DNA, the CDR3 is TGTGCTAGCAGCTTAGCTCCGGGGAATACGCAGTATTTT. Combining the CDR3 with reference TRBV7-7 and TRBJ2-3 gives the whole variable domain GAGVSQSPRYKVTKRGQDVTLRCDPISSHATLYWYQQALGQGPEFLTYFNYEAQPDKSGLPSDRFSAERPEGSISTLTIQRTEQRDSAMYRCASSLAPGNTQYFGPGTRLTVL.

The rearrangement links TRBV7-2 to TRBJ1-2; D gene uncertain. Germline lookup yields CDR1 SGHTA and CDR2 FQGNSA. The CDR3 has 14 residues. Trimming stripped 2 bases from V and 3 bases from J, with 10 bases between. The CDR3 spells CASSLSRADYGYTF. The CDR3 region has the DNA TGTGCCAGCAGCTTATCAAGGGCGGACTATGGCTACACCTTC.

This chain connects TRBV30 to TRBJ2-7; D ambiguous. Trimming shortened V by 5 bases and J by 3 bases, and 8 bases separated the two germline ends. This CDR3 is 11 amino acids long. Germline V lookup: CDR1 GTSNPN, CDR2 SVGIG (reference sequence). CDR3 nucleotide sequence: TGTGCCTGGGTGGACCTCTACGAGCAGTACTTC. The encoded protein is CAWVDLYEQYF.

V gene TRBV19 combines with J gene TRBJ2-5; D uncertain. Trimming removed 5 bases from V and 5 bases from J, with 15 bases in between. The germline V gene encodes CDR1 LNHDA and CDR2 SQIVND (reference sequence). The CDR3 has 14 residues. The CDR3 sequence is CASSARTTQETQYF. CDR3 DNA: TGTGCCAGTAGTGCCAGGACCACTCAGGAGACCCAGTACTTC.

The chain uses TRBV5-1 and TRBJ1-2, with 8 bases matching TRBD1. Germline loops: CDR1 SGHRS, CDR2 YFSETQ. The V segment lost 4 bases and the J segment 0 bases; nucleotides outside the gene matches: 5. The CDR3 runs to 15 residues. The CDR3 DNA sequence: TGCGCCAGCAGCGACGACAGGGGAGCTAACTATGGCTACACCTTC. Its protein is CASSDDRGANYGYTF.

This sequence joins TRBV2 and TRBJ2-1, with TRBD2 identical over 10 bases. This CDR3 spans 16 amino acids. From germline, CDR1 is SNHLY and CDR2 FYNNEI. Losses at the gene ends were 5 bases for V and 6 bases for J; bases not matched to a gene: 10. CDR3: CASSSELAGVGNEQFF. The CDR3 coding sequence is TGTGCCAGCAGTAGCGAGCTAGCGGGAGTGGGCAATGAGCAGTTCTTC.

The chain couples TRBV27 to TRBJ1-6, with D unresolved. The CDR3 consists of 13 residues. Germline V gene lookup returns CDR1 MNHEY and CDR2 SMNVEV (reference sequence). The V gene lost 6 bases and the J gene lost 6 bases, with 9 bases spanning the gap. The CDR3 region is CASRQSTNSPLHF. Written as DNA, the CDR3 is TGTGCCAGCAGGCAGTCAACTAATTCACCCCTCCACTTT.

The CDR3 region is CASSLSSTAYEQYF. The CDR3 coding sequence is TGTGCCAGCAGCTTATCCAGTACGGCCTACGAGCAGTACTTC. V gene TRBV7-6 combines with J gene TRBJ2-7; D not resolved. Between the trimmed V and J ends, which lost 2 bases and 2 bases, there was a span of 10 bases. This CDR3 comprises 14 residues. Germline CDR1 is SGHVS and CDR2 is FNYEAQ.

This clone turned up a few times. The CDR3 DNA is TGCGCCAGCAGCTTGGCGGGGACTAGCGGGGGGTTTGAGCAGTTCTTC. It specifies CASSLAGTSGGFEQFF. The J gene is TRBJ2-1, the V gene TRBV5-1; TRBD2 matches at 15 bases. Germline CDR1 reads SGHRS; CDR2 reads YFSETQ. The CDR3 runs 16 residues. V was pared by 0 bases and J by 9 bases, with 4 bases of the junction left unmatched. Full variable domain (outside the CDR3, taken from reference TRBV5-1 and TRBJ2-1): KAGVTQTPRYLIKTRGQQVTLSCSPISGHRSVSWYQQTPGQGLQFLFEYFSETQRNKGNFPGRFSGRQFSNSRSEMNVSTLELGDSALYLCASSLAGTSGGFEQFFGPGTRLTVL.

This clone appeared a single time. CDR3 nucleotide sequence: TGTGCCAGCAGTTACGGCGGCGGACCTAATTCACCCCTCCACTTT. It codes for CASSYGGGPNSPLHF. The chain couples TRBV6-5 to TRBJ1-6; the D is unclear. V was pared by 2 bases and J by 6 bases, with 11 bases between. The CDR3 is made up of 15 amino acids. CDR1 is MNHEY and CDR2 is SVGAGI in the germline V gene.

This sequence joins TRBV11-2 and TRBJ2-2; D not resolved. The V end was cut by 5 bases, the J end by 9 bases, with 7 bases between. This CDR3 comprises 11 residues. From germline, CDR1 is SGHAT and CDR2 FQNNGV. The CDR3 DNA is TGTGCCAGCAGCAAACGGAGGGAGCTGTTTTTT. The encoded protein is CASSKRRELFF.

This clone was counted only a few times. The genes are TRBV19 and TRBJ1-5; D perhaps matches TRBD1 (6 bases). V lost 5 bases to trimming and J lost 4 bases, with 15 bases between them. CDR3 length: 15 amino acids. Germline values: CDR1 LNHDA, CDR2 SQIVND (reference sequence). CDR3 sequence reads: CASSQGQWLNQPQHF. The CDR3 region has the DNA TGTGCCAGTAGTCAAGGACAGTGGCTAAATCAGCCCCAGCATTTT.

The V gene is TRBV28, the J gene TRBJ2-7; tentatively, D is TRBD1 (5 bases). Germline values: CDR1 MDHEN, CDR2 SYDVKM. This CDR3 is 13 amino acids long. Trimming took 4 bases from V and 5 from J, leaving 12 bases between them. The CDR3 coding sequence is TGTGCCAGCAGTTCGTTGGGGCCACACGAGCAGTACTTC. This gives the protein CASSSLGPHEQYF.

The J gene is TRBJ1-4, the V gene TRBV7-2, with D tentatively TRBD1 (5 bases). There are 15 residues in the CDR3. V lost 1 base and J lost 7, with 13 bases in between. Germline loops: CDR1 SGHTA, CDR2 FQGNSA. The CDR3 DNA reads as TGTGCCAGCAGCTTAGGCTGGGGCGCGTCTGAAAAACTGTTTTTT. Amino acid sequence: CASSLGWGASEKLFF.

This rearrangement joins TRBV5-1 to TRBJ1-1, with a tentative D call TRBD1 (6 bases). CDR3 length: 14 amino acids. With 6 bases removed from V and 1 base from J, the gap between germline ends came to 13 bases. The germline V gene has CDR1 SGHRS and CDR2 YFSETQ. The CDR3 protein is CASKRGTPNTEAFF. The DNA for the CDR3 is TGCGCCAGCAAAAGGGGGACGCCGAACACTGAAGCTTTCTTT.